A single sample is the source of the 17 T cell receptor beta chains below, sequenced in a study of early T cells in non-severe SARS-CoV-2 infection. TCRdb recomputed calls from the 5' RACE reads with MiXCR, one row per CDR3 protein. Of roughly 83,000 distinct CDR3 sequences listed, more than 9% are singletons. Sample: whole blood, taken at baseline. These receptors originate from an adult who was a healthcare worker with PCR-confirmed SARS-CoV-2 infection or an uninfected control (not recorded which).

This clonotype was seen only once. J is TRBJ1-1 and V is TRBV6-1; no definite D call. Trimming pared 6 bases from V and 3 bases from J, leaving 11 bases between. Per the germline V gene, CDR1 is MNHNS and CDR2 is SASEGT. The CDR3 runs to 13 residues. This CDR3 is CASRRTIDTEAFF. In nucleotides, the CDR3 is TGTGCCAGCAGGCGTACAATAGACACTGAAGCTTTCTTT.

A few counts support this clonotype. CDR3 amino acids: CASSSLTEKPYEQYF. CDR3 DNA sequence: TGTGCCAGCAGTTCCTTGACAGAGAAGCCTTACGAGCAGTACTTC. The rearrangement joins TRBV28 to TRBJ2-7, with D possibly TRBD1 on 5 matching bases. V lost 4 bases and J 4 bases, leaving 17 bases between the germline ends. Germline V gene sequence: CDR1 MDHEN, CDR2 SYDVKM. The CDR3 length is 15 residues.

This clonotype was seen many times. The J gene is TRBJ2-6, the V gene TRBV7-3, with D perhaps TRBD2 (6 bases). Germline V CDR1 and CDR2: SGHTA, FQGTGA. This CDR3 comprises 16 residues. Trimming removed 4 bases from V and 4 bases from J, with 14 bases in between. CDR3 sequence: CASSSGLSGGANVLTF. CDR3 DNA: TGTGCCAGCAGCTCGGGACTCTCGGGAGGGGCCAACGTCCTGACTTTC.

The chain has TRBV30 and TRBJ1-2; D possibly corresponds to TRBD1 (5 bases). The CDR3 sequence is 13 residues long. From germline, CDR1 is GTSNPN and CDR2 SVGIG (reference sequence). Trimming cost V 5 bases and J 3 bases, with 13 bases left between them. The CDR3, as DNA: TGTGCCTGGGACTCGGGGGGGTACTATGGCTACACCTTC. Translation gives CAWDSGGYYGYTF.

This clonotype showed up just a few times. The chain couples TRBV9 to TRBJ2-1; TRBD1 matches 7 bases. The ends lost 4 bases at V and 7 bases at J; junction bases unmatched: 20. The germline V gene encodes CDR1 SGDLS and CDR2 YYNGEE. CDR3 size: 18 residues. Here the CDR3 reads CASSTRQGGYELVNEQFF. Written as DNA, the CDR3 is TGTGCCAGCAGCACCCGACAAGGGGGCTATGAATTGGTTAATGAGCAGTTCTTC.

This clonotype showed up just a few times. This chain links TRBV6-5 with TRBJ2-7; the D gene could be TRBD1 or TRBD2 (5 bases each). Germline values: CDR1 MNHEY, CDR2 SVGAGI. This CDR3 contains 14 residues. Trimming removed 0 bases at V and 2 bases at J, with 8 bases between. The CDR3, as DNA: TGTGCCAGCAGTTACTCGACGGGGCCCTACGAGCAGTACTTC. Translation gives CASSYSTGPYEQYF.

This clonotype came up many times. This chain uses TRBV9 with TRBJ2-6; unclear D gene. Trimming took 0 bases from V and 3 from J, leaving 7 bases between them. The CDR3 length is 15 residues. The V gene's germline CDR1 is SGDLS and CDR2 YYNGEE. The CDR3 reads CASSVGALGANVLTF. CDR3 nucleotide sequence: TGTGCCAGCAGCGTAGGGGCTCTTGGGGCCAACGTCCTGACTTTC.

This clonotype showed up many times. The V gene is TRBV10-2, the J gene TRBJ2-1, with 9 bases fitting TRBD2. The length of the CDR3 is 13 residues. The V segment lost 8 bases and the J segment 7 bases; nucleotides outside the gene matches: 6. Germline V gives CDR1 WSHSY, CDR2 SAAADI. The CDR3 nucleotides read TGCGCCAGCGGTATAGCGGGAGAGAATGAGCAGTTCTTC. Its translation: CASGIAGENEQFF.

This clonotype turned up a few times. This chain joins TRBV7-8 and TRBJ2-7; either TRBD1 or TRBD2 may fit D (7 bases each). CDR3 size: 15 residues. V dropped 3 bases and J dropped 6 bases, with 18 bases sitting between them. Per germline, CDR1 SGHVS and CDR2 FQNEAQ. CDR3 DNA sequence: TGTGCCAGCAGCTTTTTTGGGGAGGGGGCCAGCGAGCAGTACTTC. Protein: CASSFFGEGASEQYF.

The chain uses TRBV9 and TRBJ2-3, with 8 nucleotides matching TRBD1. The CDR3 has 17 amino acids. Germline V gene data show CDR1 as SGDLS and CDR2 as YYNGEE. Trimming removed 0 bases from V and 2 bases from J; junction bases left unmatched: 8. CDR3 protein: CASSVARPGGFTDTQYF. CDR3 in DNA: TGTGCCAGCAGCGTAGCTCGGCCAGGGGGCTTCACAGATACGCAGTATTTT. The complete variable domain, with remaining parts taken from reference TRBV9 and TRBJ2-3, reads DSGVTQTPKHLITATGQRVTLRCSPRSGDLSVYWYQQSLDQGLQFLIQYYNGEERAKGNILERFSAQQFPDLHSELNLSSLELGDSALYFCASSVARPGGFTDTQYFGPGTRLTVL.

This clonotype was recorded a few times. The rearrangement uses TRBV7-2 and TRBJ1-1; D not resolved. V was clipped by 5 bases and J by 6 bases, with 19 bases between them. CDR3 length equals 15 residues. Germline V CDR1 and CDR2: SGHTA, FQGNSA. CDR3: CASSQDTGRTPEAFF. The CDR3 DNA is TGTGCCAGCAGCCAAGATACCGGCCGAACGCCTGAAGCTTTCTTT.

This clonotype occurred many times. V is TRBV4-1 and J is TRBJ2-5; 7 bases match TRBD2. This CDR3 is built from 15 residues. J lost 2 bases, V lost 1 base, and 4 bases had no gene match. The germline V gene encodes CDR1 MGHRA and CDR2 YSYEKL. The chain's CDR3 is CASSQAWREQETQYF. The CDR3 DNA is TGCGCCAGCAGCCAAGCTTGGCGGGAGCAAGAGACCCAGTACTTC.

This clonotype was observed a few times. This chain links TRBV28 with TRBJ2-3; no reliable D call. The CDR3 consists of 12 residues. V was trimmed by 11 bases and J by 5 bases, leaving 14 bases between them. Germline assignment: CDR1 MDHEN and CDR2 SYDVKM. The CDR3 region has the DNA TGTGCCGGTGGTAATTCAGTAGATACGCAGTATTTT. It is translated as CAGGNSVDTQYF.

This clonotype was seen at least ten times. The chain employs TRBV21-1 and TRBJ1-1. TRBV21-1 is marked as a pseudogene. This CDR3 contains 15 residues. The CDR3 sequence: CASSKDFISGGEAFF. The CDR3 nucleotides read TGTGCCAGCAGCAAAGATTTCATTTCGGGAGGTGAAGCTTTCTTT.

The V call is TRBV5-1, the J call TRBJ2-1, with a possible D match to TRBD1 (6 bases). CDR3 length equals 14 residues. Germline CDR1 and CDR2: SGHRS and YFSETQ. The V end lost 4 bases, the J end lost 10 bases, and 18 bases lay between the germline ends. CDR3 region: CASSQPDRTDEQFF. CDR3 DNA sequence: TGCGCCAGCAGCCAACCCGACAGGACGGACGAGCAGTTCTTC.

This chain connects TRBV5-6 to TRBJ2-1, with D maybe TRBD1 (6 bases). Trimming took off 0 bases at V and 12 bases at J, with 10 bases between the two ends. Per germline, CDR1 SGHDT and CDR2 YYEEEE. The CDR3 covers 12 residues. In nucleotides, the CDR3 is TGTGCCAGCAGCTTGGAATCGACAGGGCAGTTCTTC. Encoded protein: CASSLESTGQFF.

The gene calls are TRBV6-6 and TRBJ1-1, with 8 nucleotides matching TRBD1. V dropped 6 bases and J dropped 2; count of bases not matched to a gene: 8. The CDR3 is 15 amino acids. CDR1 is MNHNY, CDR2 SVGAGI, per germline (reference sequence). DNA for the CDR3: TGTGCCAGCAGCCGGGACAGGAGGCTAAACACTGAAGCTTTCTTT. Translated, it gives CASSRDRRLNTEAFF.